Each of the 25 T cell receptor beta chains below was sequenced from the same sample in a study of shared clonotypes between healthy human individuals. The repertoire was sequenced with immunoSEQ multiplex PCR; TCRdb's copy has only in-frame clones and lacks some. The profile covers 2 million to 2.5 million clones, with over 85% appearing a single time and 0.3% to 0.4% taken by the ten largest. Material: naive CD4+ T cells from PBMCs. Indicated subset: CD45RA+ positively selected. The receptors shown here come from a man aged 18 to 35 in good health. Some clones in this sample may be carry-over from other donors' samples.

The chain has TRBV28 and TRBJ1-5; 7 bases agree with TRBD1. The CDR3 has 15 residues. The germline V gene encodes CDR1 MDHEN and CDR2 SYDVKM. V was clipped by 4 bases and J by 5 bases; unmatched bases: 8. CDR3 DNA sequence: TGTGCCAGCAGTTCACCTCCAGGGGGACATCAGCCCCAGCATTTT. This sequence encodes CASSSPPGGHQPQHF. The full variable domain, completed using reference TRBV28 and TRBJ1-5, is DVKVTQSSRYLVKRTGEKVFLECVQDMDHENMFWYRQDPGLGLRLIYFSYDVKMKEKGDIPEGYSVSREKKERFSLILESASTNQTSMYLCASSSPPGGHQPQHFGDGTRLSIL.

The V gene is TRBV28, the J gene TRBJ1-1; D is unclear. The V end lost 1 base, the J end lost 1 base, and 7 bases lay between the germline ends. Per the germline V gene, CDR1 is MDHEN and CDR2 is SYDVKM. This CDR3 spans 14 amino acids. In nucleotides, the CDR3 is TGTGCCAGCAGTTTATTCAGCCCGAACACTGAAGCTTTCTTT. This sequence encodes CASSLFSPNTEAFF.

The chain has TRBV11-2 and TRBJ1-6; the D gene is possibly TRBD1 (5 bases). The V end was cut by 5 bases, the J end by 8 bases, with 7 bases between. This CDR3 contains 12 residues. The germline CDR1 and CDR2 sequences are SGHAT and FQNNGV. In DNA, the CDR3 is TGTGCCAGCAGCCTAGGGGATTCACCCCTCCACTTT. Its translation: CASSLGDSPLHF.

This chain links TRBV28 with TRBJ1-1, with D hard to call. CDR1 and CDR2 from the germline V gene are MDHEN and SYDVKM. This CDR3 region has 16 residues. V was cut by 6 bases and J by 1 base, with 18 bases left in between. CDR3 in DNA: TGTGCCAGCAGCCGTATCACTAATCTTAGGAACACTGAAGCTTTCTTT. Amino acid sequence: CASSRITNLRNTEAFF. Full variable domain (remainder filled in from reference TRBV28 and TRBJ1-1): DVKVTQSSRYLVKRTGEKVFLECVQDMDHENMFWYRQDPGLGLRLIYFSYDVKMKEKGDIPEGYSVSREKKERFSLILESASTNQTSMYLCASSRITNLRNTEAFFGQGTRLTVV.

The V gene is TRBV5-4, the J gene TRBJ1-1; 10 positions agree with TRBD1. The CDR3 has 13 amino acids. Per the germline V gene, CDR1 is SGHNT and CDR2 is YYREEE (reference sequence). Trimming cost V 3 bases and J 4 bases; bases outside gene matches: 0. DNA for the CDR3: TGTGCCAGCAGCTGGACAGGGGGCACTGAAGCTTTCTTT. This translates into CASSWTGGTEAFF.

This clone was observed a single time. J is TRBJ2-7 and V is TRBV4-2; D ambiguous. V lost 4 bases, J lost 0 bases, and 13 bases lay in between. This CDR3 region has 15 residues. Germline values: CDR1 LGHNA, CDR2 YNFKEQ. The DNA for the CDR3 is TGTGCCAGCAGCCCTAACTCCAGGAACTCCTACGAGCAGTACTTC. This codes for CASSPNSRNSYEQYF.

This chain connects TRBV4-1 to TRBJ2-5; D perhaps matches TRBD2 (6 bases). The tail of the sequence fits TRBJ2-7 better, so the J call may be wrong. Germline V gives CDR1 MGHRA, CDR2 YSYEKL. This CDR3 has 16 residues. The CDR3 reads CASSRLNWDSSYEQYF. The CDR3 nucleotides are TGCGCCAGCAGCCGTCTTAATTGGGACTCCTCCTACGAGCAGTACTTC.

The genes are TRBV18 and TRBJ1-1; no clear D gene. Trimming removed 3 bases from V and 2 bases from J, with 13 bases in between. There are 15 residues in the CDR3. CDR1 is KGHSH, CDR2 LQKENI, per germline. CDR3 in amino acids: CASSPRVGSNTEAFF. The CDR3 region has the DNA TGTGCCAGCTCACCCAGAGTAGGTTCTAACACTGAAGCTTTCTTT.

With regard to this clone: The sample has other DNA sequences that encode this CDR3 too. The chain recombines TRBV5-1 with TRBJ1-1; no firm D call. The V gene lost 0 bases and the J gene lost 3 bases, with 6 bases spanning the gap. In germline, CDR1 is SGHRS, CDR2 YFSETQ. The CDR3 is 13 amino acids. CDR3 bases: TGCGCCAGCAGCTTGGAAGCTTACACTGAAGCTTTCTTT. The encoded protein is CASSLEAYTEAFF.

The genes are TRBV10-2 and TRBJ2-5, with a weak D call TRBD2 (6 bases). Looked up from germline, CDR1 is WSHSY and CDR2 is SAAADI. The length of the CDR3 is 13 residues. V was clipped by 8 bases and J by 4 bases, with 14 bases between them. This chain's CDR3 is CASGRRGRETQYF. The DNA of the CDR3 is TGCGCCAGCGGTCGGAGGGGACGAGAGACCCAGTACTTC.

A remark on this clone: Being one base from a much bigger clone, this may be a read error. This chain uses TRBV7-8 with TRBJ2-5; D call uncertain. V lost 1 base and J lost 7, with 4 bases in between. This CDR3 region has 11 residues. Germline V gives CDR1 SGHVS, CDR2 FQNEAQ. CDR3 bases: TGTGCCAGCAGCTTAGAAGGGACCCAGTACTTC. This gives the protein CASSLEGTQYF.

The chain joins TRBV5-1 to TRBJ1-2; 8 bases fit TRBD1. This CDR3 region has 17 residues. With 4 bases clipped from V and 5 bases from J, the junction kept 16 bases outside the gene matches. Germline CDR1 is SGHRS and CDR2 is YFSETQ. This chain's CDR3 is CASSPGWGGQGPYGYTF. The CDR3 region has the DNA TGCGCCAGCAGCCCTGGGTGGGGAGGACAGGGCCCTTATGGCTACACCTTC.

The gene calls are TRBV5-1 and TRBJ1-1; no clear D. V lost 1 base and J lost 1, with 8 bases in between. CDR3 size: 14 residues. Germline V gene lookup returns CDR1 SGHRS and CDR2 YFSETQ. The CDR3 reads CASSLYPENTEAFF. The CDR3 DNA sequence: TGCGCCAGCAGCTTGTATCCGGAGAACACTGAAGCTTTCTTT.

The V call is TRBV7-9, the J call TRBJ2-7; 8 nucleotides align to TRBD2. Trimming removed 5 bases from V and 3 bases from J; junction bases left unmatched: 12. The germline CDR1 and CDR2 sequences are SEHNR and FQNEAQ (reference sequence). The CDR3 spans 16 residues. The CDR3 sequence: CASSHPVVAGIYEQYF. The CDR3 DNA sequence: TGTGCCAGCAGCCATCCAGTCGTAGCGGGGATCTACGAGCAGTACTTC. Looking up the rest from reference TRBV7-9 and TRBJ2-7 gives the full variable domain: DTGVSQNPRHKITKRGQNVTFRCDPISEHNRLYWYRQTLGQGPEFLTYFQNEAQLEKSRLLSDRFSAERPKGSFSTLEIQRTEQGDSAMYLCASSHPVVAGIYEQYFGPGTRLTVT.

A note on this clone: Additional DNA sequences in this sample encode the identical CDR3. The chain combines TRBV25-1 with TRBJ2-3; D unresolved. V was pared by 2 bases and J by 0 bases, with 0 bases between. The CDR3 spans 12 residues. Germline V gives CDR1 MGHDK, CDR2 SYGVNS. Here the CDR3 reads CASSESTDTQYF. The CDR3 DNA is TGTGCCAGCAGTGAAAGCACAGATACGCAGTATTTT.

The chain uses TRBV6-4 and TRBJ2-6; D gene unclear. Germline V gene data show CDR1 as MRHNA and CDR2 as SNTAGT. V was trimmed by 6 bases and J by 0 bases, leaving 12 bases between them. The CDR3 is 16 residues long. The CDR3 loop reads CASSPARVSGANVLTF. CDR3 DNA: TGTGCCAGCAGCCCCGCGCGAGTCTCTGGGGCCAACGTCCTGACTTTC.

The chain is built from TRBV7-2 and TRBJ2-1; TRBD2 agrees at 7 bases. This CDR3 spans 14 amino acids. J lost 5 bases, V lost 6 bases, and 7 bases had no gene match. Germline V gene lookup returns CDR1 SGHTA and CDR2 FQGNSA. This chain's CDR3 is CASRGGLVNNEQFF. The CDR3 region has the DNA TGTGCCAGCAGGGGCGGACTAGTGAACAATGAGCAGTTCTTC.

CDR3 sequence reads: CASSLGLPKNTEAFF. CDR3 in DNA: TGTGCCAGCAGCTTAGGCCTGCCCAAGAACACTGAAGCTTTCTTT. The chain has TRBV7-9 and TRBJ1-1; D gene unclear. CDR3 length: 15 residues. CDR1 is SEHNR and CDR2 is FQNEAQ in the germline V gene (reference sequence). V was clipped by 1 base and J by 1 base, with 10 bases between them.

This clone is a singleton in its sample. The chain links TRBV6-1 to TRBJ1-5; D is unresolved. Germline loops: CDR1 MNHNS, CDR2 SASEGT. This CDR3 region has 13 residues. Trimming cost V 6 bases and J 9 bases, with 15 bases left between them. The CDR3 sequence is CASSNVPEGPQHF. DNA of the CDR3: TGTGCCAGCAGCAACGTCCCCGAGGGGCCCCAGCATTTT.

This clone was picked up one time. This chain links TRBV10-3 with TRBJ1-1; 10 nucleotides match TRBD1. Germline CDR1 reads ENHRY; CDR2 reads SYGVKD. The CDR3 has 15 residues. V shed 7 bases, J shed 1 base, and the junction held 6 bases outside the gene matches. CDR3 amino acids: CAITSGQGRNTEAFF. CDR3 nucleotide sequence: TGTGCCATCACCTCGGGACAGGGGAGGAACACTGAAGCTTTCTTT.

Of note for this clone: The identical CDR3 is also encoded by other nucleotide sequences in the sample. The gene calls are TRBV5-4 and TRBJ1-2; 10 bases line up with TRBD1. Germline trimming cut 4 bases from V and 3 bases from J; bases unmatched to any gene: 3. Germline-derived CDR1 and CDR2 are SGHNT and YYREEE (reference sequence). The CDR3 is 14 residues long. The chain's CDR3 is CASSPDRGDYGYTF. CDR3 sequence (DNA): TGTGCCAGCAGCCCGGACAGGGGGGACTATGGCTACACCTTC.

The gene calls are TRBV27 and TRBJ2-5, with D perhaps matching TRBD2 (5 bases). The J call may be wrong; the DNA end is better matched by TRBJ2-7. The CDR3 sequence is 14 residues long. Germline V gene lookup returns CDR1 MNHEY and CDR2 SMNVEV (reference sequence). CDR3 DNA sequence: TGTGCCAGCAGTAAAGCCACCGGGACCTACGAGCAGTACTTC. Translation gives CASSKATGTYEQYF.

The chain has TRBV19 and TRBJ2-7; D may be TRBD1 (6 bases). Germline V gene sequence: CDR1 LNHDA, CDR2 SQIVND (reference sequence). The CDR3 length is 13 residues. Between the trimmed V and J ends, which lost 3 bases and 2 bases, there was a span of 8 bases. The DNA of the CDR3 is TGTGCCAGTAGTATTGAGGGGGCCTACGAGCAGTACTTC. Its translation is CASSIEGAYEQYF.

In nucleotides, the CDR3 is TGTGCCAGCAGCTTTCCGCTAGAGGGGGAAGATACGCAGTATTTT. It encodes CASSFPLEGEDTQYF. The chain is built from TRBV5-4 and TRBJ2-3, with D perhaps matching TRBD1 (6 bases). Germline V gene sequence: CDR1 SGHNT, CDR2 YYREEE (reference sequence). Trimming removed 2 bases from V and 5 bases from J, with 15 bases in between. CDR3 size: 15 residues.

Turning to this clone: The same CDR3 arises from other DNA sequences in this sample as well. The chain combines TRBV7-9 with TRBJ1-2; D is uncertain. Germline values: CDR1 SEHNR, CDR2 FQNEAQ (reference sequence). Deletions cut 0 bases from V and 8 bases from J, with 7 bases between. CDR3 length: 12 amino acids. CDR3 sequence: CASSLAQGGYTF. The CDR3 nucleotides are TGTGCCAGCAGCTTAGCGCAAGGCGGCTACACCTTC.